The T cell receptor (beta chain) under discussion was sequenced for a study of shared clonotypes between healthy human individuals. Study background: There were three CD4 naive, three CD4 memory, two CD8 naive and one CD8 memory plates per donor. General study results and limits: Only blood was sampled, and tissue TCR repertoires likely differ from blood ones. Estimated clonotype richness was generally higher in naive than memory subsets.

As regards this clone: Its antigen is not identified. Other DNA sequences in the same sample also yield this CDR3.

Method: immunoSEQ multiplex PCR; TCRdb's copy keeps in-frame clones and lacks some. The top ten clones hold 0.3% to 0.45% of a sample with 2 million to 2.5 million clones, 80% to 95% of them seen once. The TCR was taken from a man aged 18 to 29 in good health. Some clones in this sample may be carry-over from other donors' samples. The sequencing sample was made of naive CD4+ T cells from PBMCs. Stated subset: CD45RA+ positively selected.

DNA for the CDR3: TGCGCCAGCAGCTTGGAAGGTTCCACAGATACGCAGTATTTT. It is translated as CASSLEGSTDTQYF. J is TRBJ2-3 and V is TRBV5-1; D ambiguous. Germline V gene lookup returns CDR1 SGHRS and CDR2 YFSETQ. The CDR3 is made up of 14 amino acids. V lost 0 bases and J lost 2, with 7 bases in between.